The next 9 T cell receptor beta chains were all read from a single sample in a study of T cell responses to AZD1222 COVID-19 vaccine (dated by TCRdb to the early 2020s). Library generation was performed with the immunoSEQ multiplex PCR assay. Sourced from immuneACCESS, this table was stored by TCRdb with only in-frame sequences that have V and J called. A share of the clones is absent; for the studies checked, an unresolved V gene accounts for under half, and the remainder has no known explanation. The sample table lists fewer than 150,000 clones, 80% to 90% of them with a count of one. The ten largest clones capture roughly 8.9% of the sample. Reading the label with the study, this specimen's time point is: about 28 days (+/-7) after the second vaccine dose. The sample was peripheral blood, taken 28 days after the second AZD1222 dose. The receptors stem from an adult who received the AZD1222 COVID-19 vaccine.

The CDR3 here is CASSTQTGPFGSNTEAFF. Here the CDR3 DNA reads TGTGCCAGCAGCACCCAGACAGGGCCTTTCGGTTCGAACACTGAAGCTTTCTTT. The rearrangement links TRBV7-3 to TRBJ1-1; TRBD1 aligns across 7 bases. The CDR3 is 18 residues long. V lost 5 bases to trimming and J lost 1 base; unmatched junction nucleotides: 16. The V gene's germline CDR1 is SGHTA and CDR2 FQGTGA.

The rearrangement uses TRBV7-2 and TRBJ2-3; a weak D match, TRBD2 (5 bases). Between the trimmed V and J ends, which lost 6 bases and 1 base, there was a span of 17 bases. The CDR3 is made up of 16 amino acids. The germline CDR1 and CDR2 sequences are SGHTA and FQGNSA. CDR3 coding DNA: TGTGCCAGCAGTCCGGCGGGCGGGTCTCGCACAGATACGCAGTATTTT. Amino acids: CASSPAGGSRTDTQYF.

The V gene is TRBV5-1, the J gene TRBJ1-2; 11 bases are a match to TRBD1. Trimming cost V 4 bases and J 4 bases; bases outside gene matches: 6. Germline V gene lookup returns CDR1 SGHRS and CDR2 YFSETQ. This CDR3 contains 15 residues. The CDR3: CASSPGQGVIYGYTF. The CDR3 nucleotides are TGCGCCAGCAGCCCGGGACAGGGGGTTATCTATGGCTACACCTTC.

V is TRBV5-1 and J is TRBJ1-1; D ambiguous. CDR3 size: 13 residues. With 0 bases removed from V and 4 bases from J, the gap between germline ends came to 7 bases. Germline V CDR1 and CDR2: SGHRS, YFSETQ. CDR3 sequence: CASSLGRVTEAFF. CDR3 DNA: TGCGCCAGCAGCTTGGGAAGGGTCACTGAAGCTTTCTTT.

This clone was detected only a few times. The chain joins TRBV29-1 to TRBJ2-3; D possibly corresponds to TRBD2 (6 bases). V was trimmed by 1 base and J by 0 bases, leaving 8 bases between them. CDR1 is SQVTM and CDR2 is ANQGSEA in the germline V gene. The CDR3 loop spans 14 amino acids. CDR3 loop: CSVEGGVSTDTQYF. CDR3 in DNA: TGCAGCGTTGAAGGCGGGGTTAGCACAGATACGCAGTATTTT.

The chain uses TRBV4-3 and TRBJ2-5; the D call may be TRBD1 or TRBD2 (7 bases each). The V end lost 0 bases, the J end lost 3 bases, and 14 bases lay between the germline ends. The germline V gene has CDR1 LGHNA and CDR2 YSLEER. CDR3 length: 16 residues. CDR3 amino acids: CASSQDLRGGKETQYF. The DNA for the CDR3 is TGCGCCAGCAGCCAAGATCTCAGGGGGGGTAAAGAGACCCAGTACTTC.

The chain combines TRBV5-1 with TRBJ1-5; no clear D gene. Trimming removed 0 bases from V and 8 bases from J, with 15 bases in between. Germline lookup yields CDR1 SGHRS and CDR2 YFSETQ. This CDR3 comprises 15 residues. CDR3 residues: CASSLDGRGSEPQHF. CDR3 sequence (DNA): TGCGCCAGCAGCTTGGATGGACGGGGTTCGGAGCCCCAGCATTTT. Combining the CDR3 with reference TRBV5-1 and TRBJ1-5 gives the whole variable domain KAGVTQTPRYLIKTRGQQVTLSCSPISGHRSVSWYQQTPGQGLQFLFEYFSETQRNKGNFPGRFSGRQFSNSRSEMNVSTLELGDSALYLCASSLDGRGSEPQHFGDGTRLSIL.

The chain couples TRBV18 to TRBJ1-4; D might be TRBD1 (6 bases). The germline gives CDR1 KGHSH, CDR2 LQKENI. The CDR3 length is 15 residues. V gave up 2 bases and J gave up 8 bases, with 15 bases separating them. CDR3 loop: CASSPDLRGEEKLFF. In DNA form, the CDR3 reads TGTGCCAGCTCACCAGATCTCAGGGGTGAGGAAAAACTGTTTTTT.

The J gene is TRBJ2-7, the V gene TRBV18; 12 nucleotides line up with TRBD1. Germline CDR1 is KGHSH and CDR2 is LQKENI. The junction had 4 bases not matched to a gene; V was cut back by 0 bases and J by 4 bases. This CDR3 comprises 16 residues. For the CDR3, the DNA is TGTGCCAGCTCACCACCCGGGACAGGGGGCTTTTACGAGCAGTACTTC. It yields the protein CASSPPGTGGFYEQYF.